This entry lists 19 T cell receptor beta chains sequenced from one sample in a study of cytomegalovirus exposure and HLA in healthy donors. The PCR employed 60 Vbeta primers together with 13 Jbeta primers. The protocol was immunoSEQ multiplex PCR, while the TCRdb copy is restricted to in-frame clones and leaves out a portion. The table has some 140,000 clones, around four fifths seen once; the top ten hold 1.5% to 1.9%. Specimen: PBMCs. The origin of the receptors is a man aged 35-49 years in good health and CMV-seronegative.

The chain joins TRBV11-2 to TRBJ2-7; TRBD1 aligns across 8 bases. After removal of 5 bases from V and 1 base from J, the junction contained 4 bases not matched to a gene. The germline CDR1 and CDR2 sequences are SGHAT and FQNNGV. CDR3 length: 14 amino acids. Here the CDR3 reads CASSRTGLSYEQYF. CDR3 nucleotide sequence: TGTGCCAGCAGCCGGACAGGGTTATCCTACGAGCAGTACTTC.

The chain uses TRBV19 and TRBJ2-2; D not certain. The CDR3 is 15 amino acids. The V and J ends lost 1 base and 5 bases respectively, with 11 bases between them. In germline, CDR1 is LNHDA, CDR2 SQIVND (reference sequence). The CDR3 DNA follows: TGTGCCAGTAGTATAGGGCACAGTTGGACCGGGGAGCTGTTTTTT. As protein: CASSIGHSWTGELFF.

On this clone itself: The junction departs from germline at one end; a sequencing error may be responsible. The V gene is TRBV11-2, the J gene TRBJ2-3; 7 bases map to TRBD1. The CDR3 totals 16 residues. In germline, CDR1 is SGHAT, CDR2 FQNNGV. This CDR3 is CAGSLVHRGGTDTQYF. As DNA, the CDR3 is TGTGCCGGCAGCTTAGTGCACAGGGGCGGCACAGATACGCAGTATTTT.

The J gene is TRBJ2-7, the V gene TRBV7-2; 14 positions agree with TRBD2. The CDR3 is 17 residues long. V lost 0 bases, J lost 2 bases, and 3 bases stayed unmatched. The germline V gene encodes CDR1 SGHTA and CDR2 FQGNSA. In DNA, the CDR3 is TGTGCCAGCAGCTTAGCGGGACTAGCGGGGGATCCCTACGAGCAGTACTTC. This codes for CASSLAGLAGDPYEQYF.

Written as DNA, the CDR3 is TGTGCCAGCAGTTCGACGACAGGGGGAGAGTCACCCCTCCACTTT. Its protein is CASSSTTGGESPLHF. The gene calls are TRBV28 and TRBJ1-6; 9 nucleotides align to TRBD1. The V gene end was trimmed by 4 bases and the J gene end by 10 bases; junction bases not matched to a gene: 8. Germline V CDR1 and CDR2: MDHEN, SYDVKM. The CDR3 runs to 15 residues. The variable domain in full, completed from reference TRBV28 and TRBJ1-6, reads DVKVTQSSRYLVKRTGEKVFLECVQDMDHENMFWYRQDPGLGLRLIYFSYDVKMKEKGDIPEGYSVSREKKERFSLILESASTNQTSMYLCASSSTTGGESPLHFGNGTRLTVT.

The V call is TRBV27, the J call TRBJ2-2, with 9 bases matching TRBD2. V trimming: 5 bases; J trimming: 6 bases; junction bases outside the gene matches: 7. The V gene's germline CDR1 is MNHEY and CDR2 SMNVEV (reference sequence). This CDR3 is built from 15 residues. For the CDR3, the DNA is TGTGCCAGCAGTCTATGGACTAGCGTGGCCGGGGAGCTGTTTTTT. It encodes CASSLWTSVAGELFF.

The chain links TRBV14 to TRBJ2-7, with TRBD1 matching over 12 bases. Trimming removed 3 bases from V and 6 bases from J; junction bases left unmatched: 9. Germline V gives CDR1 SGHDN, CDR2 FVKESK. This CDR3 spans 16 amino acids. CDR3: CASSHFRDRGPGEQYF. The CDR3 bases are TGTGCCAGCAGCCACTTCCGGGACAGGGGGCCCGGCGAGCAGTACTTC.

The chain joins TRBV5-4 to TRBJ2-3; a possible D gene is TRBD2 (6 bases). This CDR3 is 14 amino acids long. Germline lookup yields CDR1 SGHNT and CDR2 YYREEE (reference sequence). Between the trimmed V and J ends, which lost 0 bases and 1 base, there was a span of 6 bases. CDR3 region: CASSLASGTDTQYF. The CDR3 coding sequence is TGTGCCAGCAGCTTGGCTAGCGGCACAGATACGCAGTATTTT.

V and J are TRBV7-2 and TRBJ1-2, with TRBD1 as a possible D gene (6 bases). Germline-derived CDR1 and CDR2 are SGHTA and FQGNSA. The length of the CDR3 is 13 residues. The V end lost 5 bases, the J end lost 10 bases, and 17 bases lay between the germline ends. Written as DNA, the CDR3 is TGTGCCAGCAGCCCAGGGGTCTGGGGTTACTACACCTTC. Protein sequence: CASSPGVWGYYTF.

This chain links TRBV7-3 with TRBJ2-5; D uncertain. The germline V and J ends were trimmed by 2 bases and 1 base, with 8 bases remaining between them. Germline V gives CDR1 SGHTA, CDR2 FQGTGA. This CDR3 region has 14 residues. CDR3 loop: CASSLRASQETQYF. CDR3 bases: TGTGCCAGCAGCTTACGTGCTAGCCAAGAGACCCAGTACTTC. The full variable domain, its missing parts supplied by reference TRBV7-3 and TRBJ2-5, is GAGVSQTPSNKVTEKGKYVELRCDPISGHTALYWYRQSLGQGPEFLIYFQGTGAADDSGLPNDRFFAVRPEGSVSTLKIQRTERGDSAVYLCASSLRASQETQYFGPGTRLLVL.

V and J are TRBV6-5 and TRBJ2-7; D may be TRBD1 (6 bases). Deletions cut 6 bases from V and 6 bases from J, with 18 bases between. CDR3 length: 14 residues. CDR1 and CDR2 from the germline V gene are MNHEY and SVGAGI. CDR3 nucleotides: TGTGCCAGCAGGCGACAGGCCCAGGGAAGCGAGCAGTACTTC. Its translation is CASRRQAQGSEQYF.

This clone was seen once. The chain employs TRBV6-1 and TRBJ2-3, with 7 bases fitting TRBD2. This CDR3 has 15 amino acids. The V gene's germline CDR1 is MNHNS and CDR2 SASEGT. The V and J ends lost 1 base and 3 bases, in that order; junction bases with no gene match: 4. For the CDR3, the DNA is TGTGCCAGCAGTGAAGGAAGCGGGGCTACAGATACGCAGTATTTT. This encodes CASSEGSGATDTQYF.

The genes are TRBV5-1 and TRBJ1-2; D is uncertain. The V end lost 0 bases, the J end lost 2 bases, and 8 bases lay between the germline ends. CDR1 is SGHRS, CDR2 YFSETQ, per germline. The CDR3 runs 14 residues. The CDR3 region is CASSLDSGNYGYTF. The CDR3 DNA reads TGCGCCAGCAGCTTGGATTCAGGAAACTATGGCTACACCTTC.

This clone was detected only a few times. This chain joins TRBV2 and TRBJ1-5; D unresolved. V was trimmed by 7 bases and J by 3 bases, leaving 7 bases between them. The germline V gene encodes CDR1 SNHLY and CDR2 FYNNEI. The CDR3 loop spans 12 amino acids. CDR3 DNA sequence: TGTGCCAGCACCACAGACAATCAGCCCCAGCATTTT. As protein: CASTTDNQPQHF.

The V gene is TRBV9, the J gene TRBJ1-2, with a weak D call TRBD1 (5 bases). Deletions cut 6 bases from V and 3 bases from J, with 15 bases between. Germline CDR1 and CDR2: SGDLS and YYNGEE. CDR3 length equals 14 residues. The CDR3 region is CASTPGGSDYGYTF. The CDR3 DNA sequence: TGTGCCAGCACCCCCGGGGGTTCCGACTATGGCTACACCTTC.

The CDR3 spells CASSLDGKSYNEQFF. The CDR3 bases are TGTGCCAGCAGCTTAGACGGGAAGTCCTACAATGAGCAGTTCTTC. The chain recombines TRBV7-9 with TRBJ2-1, with a weak D call TRBD2 (5 bases). V lost 1 base to trimming and J lost 1 base, with 8 bases between them. This CDR3 comprises 15 residues. From germline, CDR1 is SEHNR and CDR2 FQNEAQ (reference sequence).

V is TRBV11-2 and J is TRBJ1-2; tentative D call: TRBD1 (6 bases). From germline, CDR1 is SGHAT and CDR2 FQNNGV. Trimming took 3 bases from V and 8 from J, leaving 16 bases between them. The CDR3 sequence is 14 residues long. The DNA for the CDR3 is TGTGCCAGCAGCTTCGCAGGGGAAGGGGGAGGCTACACCTTC. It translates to CASSFAGEGGGYTF.

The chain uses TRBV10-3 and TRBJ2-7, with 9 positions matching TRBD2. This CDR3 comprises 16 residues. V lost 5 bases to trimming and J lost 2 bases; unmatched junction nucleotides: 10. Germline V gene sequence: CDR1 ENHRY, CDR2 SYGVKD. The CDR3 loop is CAISYTGTSSTYEQYF. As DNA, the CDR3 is TGTGCCATCAGTTATACCGGGACTAGCTCAACCTACGAGCAGTACTTC.

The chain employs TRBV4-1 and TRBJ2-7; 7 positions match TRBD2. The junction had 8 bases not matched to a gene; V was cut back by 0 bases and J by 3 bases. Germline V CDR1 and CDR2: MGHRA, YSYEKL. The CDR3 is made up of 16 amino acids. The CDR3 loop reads CASSQDQGGGYYEQYF. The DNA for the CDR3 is TGCGCCAGCAGCCAAGATCAAGGCGGGGGTTACTACGAGCAGTACTTC.